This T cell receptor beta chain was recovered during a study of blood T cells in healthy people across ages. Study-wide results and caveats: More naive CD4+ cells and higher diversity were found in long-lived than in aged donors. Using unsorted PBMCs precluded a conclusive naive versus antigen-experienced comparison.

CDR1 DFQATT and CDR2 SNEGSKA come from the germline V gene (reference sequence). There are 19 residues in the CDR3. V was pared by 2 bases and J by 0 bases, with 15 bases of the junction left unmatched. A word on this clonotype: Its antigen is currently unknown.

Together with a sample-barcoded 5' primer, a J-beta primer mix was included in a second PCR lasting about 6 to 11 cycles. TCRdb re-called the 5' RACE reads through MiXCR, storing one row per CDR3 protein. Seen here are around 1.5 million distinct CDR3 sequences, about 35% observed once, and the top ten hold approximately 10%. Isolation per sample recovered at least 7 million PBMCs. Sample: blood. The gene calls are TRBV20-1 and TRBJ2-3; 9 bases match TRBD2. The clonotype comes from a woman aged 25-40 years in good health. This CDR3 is CSARPLLGSGGGSTDTQYF. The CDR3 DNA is TGCAGTGCTAGACCCCTCCTAGGTAGCGGGGGCGGGAGCACAGATACGCAGTATTTT.